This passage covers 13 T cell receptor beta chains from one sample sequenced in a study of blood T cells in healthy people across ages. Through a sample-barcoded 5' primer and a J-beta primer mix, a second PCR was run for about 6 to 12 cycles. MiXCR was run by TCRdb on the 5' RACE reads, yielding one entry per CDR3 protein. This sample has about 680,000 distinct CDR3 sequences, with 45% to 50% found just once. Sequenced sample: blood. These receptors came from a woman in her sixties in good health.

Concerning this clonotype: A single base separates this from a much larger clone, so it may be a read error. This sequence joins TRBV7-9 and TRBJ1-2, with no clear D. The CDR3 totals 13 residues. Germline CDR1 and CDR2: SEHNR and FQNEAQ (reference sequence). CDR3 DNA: TGTGCCAGCAGCTTGGAGAGCTACTATGGCCACACCTTC. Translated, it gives CASSLESYYGHTF.

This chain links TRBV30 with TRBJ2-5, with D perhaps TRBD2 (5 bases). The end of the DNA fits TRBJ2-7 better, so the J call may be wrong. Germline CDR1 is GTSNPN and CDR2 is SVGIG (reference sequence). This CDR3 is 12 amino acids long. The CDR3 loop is CAWDRGPGEQYF. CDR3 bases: TGTGCCTGGGATCGAGGGCCGGGCGAGCAGTACTTC.

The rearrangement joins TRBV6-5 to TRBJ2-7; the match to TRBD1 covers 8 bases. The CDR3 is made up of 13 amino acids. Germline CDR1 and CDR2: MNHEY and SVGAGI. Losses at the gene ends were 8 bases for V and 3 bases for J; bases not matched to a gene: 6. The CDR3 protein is CASRGQGFYEQYF. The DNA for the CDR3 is TGTGCCAGCCGAGGACAGGGTTTCTACGAGCAGTACTTC.

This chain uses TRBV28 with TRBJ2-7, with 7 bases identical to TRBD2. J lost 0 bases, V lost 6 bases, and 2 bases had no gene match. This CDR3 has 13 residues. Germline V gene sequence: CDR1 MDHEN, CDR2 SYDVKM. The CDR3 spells CASRGGGSYEQYF. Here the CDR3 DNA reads TGTGCCAGCAGGGGGGGGGGCTCCTACGAGCAGTACTTC.

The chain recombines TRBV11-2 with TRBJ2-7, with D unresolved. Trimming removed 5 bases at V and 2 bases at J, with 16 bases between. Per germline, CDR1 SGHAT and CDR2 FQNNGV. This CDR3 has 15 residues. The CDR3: CASSTPWRGPYEQYF. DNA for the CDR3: TGTGCCAGCAGCACCCCCTGGAGAGGACCCTACGAGCAGTACTTC.

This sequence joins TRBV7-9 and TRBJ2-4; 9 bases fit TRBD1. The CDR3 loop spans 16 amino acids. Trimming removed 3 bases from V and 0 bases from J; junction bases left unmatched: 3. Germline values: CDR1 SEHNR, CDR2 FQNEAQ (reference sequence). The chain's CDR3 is CASSFGQGLAKNIQYF. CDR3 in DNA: TGTGCCAGCAGCTTCGGACAGGGGCTAGCCAAAAACATTCAGTACTTC.

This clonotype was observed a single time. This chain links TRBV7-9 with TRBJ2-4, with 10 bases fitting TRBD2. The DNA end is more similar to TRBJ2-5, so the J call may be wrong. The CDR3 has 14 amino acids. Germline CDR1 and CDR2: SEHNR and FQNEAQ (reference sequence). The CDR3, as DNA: TGTGCCAGCAGCCCGGGACTAGCGTTGGAGACCCAGTACTTC. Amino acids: CASSPGLALETQYF.

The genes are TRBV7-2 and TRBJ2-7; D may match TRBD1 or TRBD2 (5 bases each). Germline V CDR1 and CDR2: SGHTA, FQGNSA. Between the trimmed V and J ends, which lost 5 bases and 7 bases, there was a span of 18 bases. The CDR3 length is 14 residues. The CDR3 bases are TGTGCCAGCAGCGGGACGGGAACTCCTAGAGAGCAGTACTTC. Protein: CASSGTGTPREQYF.

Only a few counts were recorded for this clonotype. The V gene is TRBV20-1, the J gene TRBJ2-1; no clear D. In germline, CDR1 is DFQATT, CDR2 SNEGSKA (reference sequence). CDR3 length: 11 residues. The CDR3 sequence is CRPEGRNEQFF. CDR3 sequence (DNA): TGCAGGCCGGAAGGCAGAAATGAGCAGTTCTTC.

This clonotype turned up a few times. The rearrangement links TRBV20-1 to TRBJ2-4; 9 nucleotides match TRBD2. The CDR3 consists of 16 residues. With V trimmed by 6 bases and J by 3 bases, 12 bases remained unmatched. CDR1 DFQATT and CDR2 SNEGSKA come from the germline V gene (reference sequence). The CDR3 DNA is TGCAGTGCCAGTCCTCGGCGGGAGGGAGGCAAAAACATTCAGTACTTC. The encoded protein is CSASPRREGGKNIQYF.

The CDR3 DNA follows: TGTGCCAGCGGGATTAGCGGGAGGGTCAACGAGCAGTACTTC. As protein: CASGISGRVNEQYF. The chain joins TRBV28 to TRBJ2-7; 11 bases are shared with TRBD2. The ends lost 8 bases at V and 5 bases at J; junction bases unmatched: 8. The CDR3 is 14 residues long. Germline loops: CDR1 MDHEN, CDR2 SYDVKM.

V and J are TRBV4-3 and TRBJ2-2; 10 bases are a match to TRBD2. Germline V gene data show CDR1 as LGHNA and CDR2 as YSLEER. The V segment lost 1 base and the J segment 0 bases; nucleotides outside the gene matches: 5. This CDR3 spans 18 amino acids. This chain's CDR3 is CASSQGLAGSANTGELFF. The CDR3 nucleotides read TGCGCCAGCAGCCAAGGACTAGCGGGTTCCGCGAACACCGGGGAGCTGTTTTTT.

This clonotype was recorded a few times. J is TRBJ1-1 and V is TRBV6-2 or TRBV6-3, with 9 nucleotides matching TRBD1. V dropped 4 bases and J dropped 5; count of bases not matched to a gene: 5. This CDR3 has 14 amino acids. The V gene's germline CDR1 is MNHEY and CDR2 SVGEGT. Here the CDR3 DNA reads TGTGCCAGCAGTTCCGACAGGGGGAAAACTGAAGCTTTCTTT. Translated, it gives CASSSDRGKTEAFF.